The 14 T cell receptor beta chains given below trace back to one sample, sequenced in a study of somatic mutations in cytotoxic T cells in rheumatoid arthritis. Produced via immunoSEQ multiplex PCR; TCRdb's table is partial and in-frame only. The sample consists of around 20,000 clones, approximately 67% of them appearing once. Input material: CD8+ T cells sorted from blood. Receptors were obtained from an adult with rheumatoid arthritis.

This chain uses TRBV6-6 with TRBJ1-4; D is unresolved. Germline CDR1 and CDR2: MNHNY and SVGAGI (reference sequence). The CDR3 has 16 residues. V gave up 5 bases and J gave up 7 bases, with 20 bases separating them. CDR3 amino acids: CASSPFATTFTEKLFF. Here the CDR3 DNA reads TGTGCCAGCAGTCCGTTCGCGACAACCTTCACTGAAAAACTGTTTTTT.

This chain connects TRBV7-3 to TRBJ2-3; D might be TRBD2 (6 bases). Germline V gene sequence: CDR1 SGHTA, CDR2 FQGTGA. The CDR3 totals 15 residues. Deletions cut 6 bases from V and 2 bases from J, with 15 bases between. DNA for the CDR3: TGTGCCAGCAGGGACATTGGCGGGGACACAGATACGCAGTATTTT. Amino acids: CASRDIGGDTDTQYF.

This sequence joins TRBV2 and TRBJ1-1; D is unresolved. The length of the CDR3 is 14 residues. Trimming cost V 2 bases and J 0 bases, with 7 bases left between them. Germline lookup yields CDR1 SNHLY and CDR2 FYNNEI. DNA for the CDR3: TGTGCCAGCAGTGAATCCCTAATGAACACTGAAGCTTTCTTT. Translated: CASSESLMNTEAFF. Based on the CDR3 plus reference TRBV2 and TRBJ1-1, the full variable domain is EPEVTQTPSHQVTQMGQEVILRCVPISNHLYFYWYRQILGQKVEFLVSFYNNEISEKSEIFDDQFSVERPDGSNFTLKIRSTKLEDSAMYFCASSESLMNTEAFFGQGTRLTVV.

This clone is medium-sized. The V gene is TRBV19, the J gene TRBJ1-5; the D gene is possibly TRBD1 (6 bases). CDR1 LNHDA and CDR2 SQIVND come from the germline V gene (reference sequence). Trimming removed 4 bases from V and 7 bases from J, with 17 bases in between. This CDR3 is built from 15 residues. CDR3 in amino acids: CASSTLIQGSQPQHF. In DNA form, the CDR3 reads TGTGCCAGTAGTACCCTTATACAGGGCTCCCAGCCCCAGCATTTT. Complete variable domain (other parts from reference TRBV19 and TRBJ1-5): DGGITQSPKYLFRKEGQNVTLSCEQNLNHDAMYWYRQDPGQGLRLIYYSQIVNDFQKGDIAEGYSVSREKKESFPLTVTSAQKNPTAFYLCASSTLIQGSQPQHFGDGTRLSIL.

The chain joins TRBV7-9 to TRBJ2-1; D is perhaps TRBD2 (5 bases). Trimming removed 6 bases from V and 5 bases from J, with 20 bases in between. Germline CDR1 reads SEHNR; CDR2 reads FQNEAQ (reference sequence). CDR3 length equals 16 residues. The CDR3 here is CASRASLSRFHNEQFF. In DNA form, the CDR3 reads TGTGCCAGCAGGGCTAGCCTCTCTAGGTTCCACAATGAGCAGTTCTTC. Full variable domain (missing parts from reference TRBV7-9 and TRBJ2-1): DTGVSQNPRHKITKRGQNVTFRCDPISEHNRLYWYRQTLGQGPEFLTYFQNEAQLEKSRLLSDRFSAERPKGSFSTLEIQRTEQGDSAMYLCASRASLSRFHNEQFFGPGTRLTVL.

The chain has TRBV4-1 and TRBJ1-1; D is unresolved. Trimming stripped 1 base from V and 0 bases from J, with 12 bases between. The germline gives CDR1 MGHRA, CDR2 YSYEKL. There are 16 residues in the CDR3. The chain's CDR3 is CASSQGVNAMNTEAFF. In nucleotides, the CDR3 is TGCGCCAGCAGCCAAGGGGTAAATGCGATGAACACTGAAGCTTTCTTT.

This clone was counted once. This chain joins TRBV6-5 and TRBJ2-5; D is undetermined. Germline CDR1 is MNHEY and CDR2 is SVGAGI. V lost 7 bases, J lost 4 bases, and 7 bases lay in between. This CDR3 comprises 11 residues. The CDR3 spells CASNWGETQYF. CDR3 sequence (DNA): TGTGCCAGCAATTGGGGAGAGACCCAGTACTTC.

The V and J genes are TRBV2 and TRBJ1-4; tentative D call: TRBD1 (6 bases). The CDR3 covers 14 residues. V dropped 4 bases and J dropped 8 bases, with 14 bases sitting between them. Germline-derived CDR1 and CDR2 are SNHLY and FYNNEI. CDR3 sequence (DNA): TGTGCCAGCAGTGCTCAGGGGTTCGCGGAAAAACTGTTTTTT. It specifies CASSAQGFAEKLFF.

This clone was seen a single time. The chain has TRBV30 and TRBJ1-2; TRBD1 matches at 9 bases. The V gene's germline CDR1 is GTSNPN and CDR2 SVGIG (reference sequence). Trimming removed 3 bases from V and 3 bases from J; junction bases left unmatched: 11. CDR3 length: 16 amino acids. The DNA of the CDR3 is TGTGCCTGGAGGGAAGAACAGGGGGCCTCGTACTATGGCTACACCTTC. Its protein is CAWREEQGASYYGYTF. Full variable domain (missing parts from reference TRBV30 and TRBJ1-2): SQTIHQWPATLVQPVGSPLSLECTVEGTSNPNLYWYRQAAGRGLQLLFYSVGIGQISSEVPQNLSASRPQDRQFILSSKKLLLSDSGFYLCAWREEQGASYYGYTFGSGTRLTVV.

The rearrangement links TRBV30 to TRBJ1-2; D remains unclear. The CDR3 covers 14 residues. Germline V CDR1 and CDR2: GTSNPN, SVGIG (reference sequence). Trimming removed 0 bases from V and 4 bases from J, with 12 bases in between. Here the CDR3 reads CAWSVRASFYGYTF. CDR3 in DNA: TGTGCCTGGAGTGTGAGGGCCTCTTTCTATGGCTACACCTTC.

This chain joins TRBV7-2 and TRBJ2-7; D remains unclear. V lost 0 bases to trimming and J lost 2 bases, with 5 bases between them. The CDR3 spans 13 residues. CDR1 and CDR2 (germline): SGHTA, FQGNSA. The CDR3 is CASSLAPTYEQYF. CDR3 nucleotides: TGTGCCAGCAGCTTAGCCCCCACCTACGAGCAGTACTTC.

This chain links TRBV4-1 with TRBJ2-7, with D possibly matching TRBD1 (6 bases). V was trimmed by 3 bases and J by 0 bases, leaving 9 bases between them. The length of the CDR3 is 14 residues. The germline V gene has CDR1 MGHRA and CDR2 YSYEKL. The CDR3 sequence: CASSHLGASYEQYF. CDR3 coding DNA: TGCGCCAGCAGCCACCTGGGGGCCTCCTACGAGCAGTACTTC.

This clone was seen a few times. V usage is TRBV29-1 and J usage is TRBJ2-5; TRBD2 aligns across 9 bases. Germline V gene data show CDR1 as SQVTM and CDR2 as ANQGSEA. CDR3 length: 17 amino acids. The V and J ends lost 0 bases and 2 bases, in that order; junction bases with no gene match: 10. The CDR3 protein is CSVEEVTSGPEQETQYF. The CDR3 DNA is TGCAGCGTTGAAGAGGTTACTAGCGGGCCCGAACAAGAGACCCAGTACTTC.

The CDR3 reads CASSSQGWNQPQHF. CDR3 nucleotide sequence: TGTGCCAGCAGCTCACAGGGGTGGAATCAGCCCCAGCATTTT. The chain links TRBV27 to TRBJ1-5; TRBD1 matches at 7 bases. Germline-derived CDR1 and CDR2 are MNHEY and SMNVEV (reference sequence). This CDR3 region has 14 residues. J was trimmed by 4 bases and V by 6 bases; bases with no gene match: 6.